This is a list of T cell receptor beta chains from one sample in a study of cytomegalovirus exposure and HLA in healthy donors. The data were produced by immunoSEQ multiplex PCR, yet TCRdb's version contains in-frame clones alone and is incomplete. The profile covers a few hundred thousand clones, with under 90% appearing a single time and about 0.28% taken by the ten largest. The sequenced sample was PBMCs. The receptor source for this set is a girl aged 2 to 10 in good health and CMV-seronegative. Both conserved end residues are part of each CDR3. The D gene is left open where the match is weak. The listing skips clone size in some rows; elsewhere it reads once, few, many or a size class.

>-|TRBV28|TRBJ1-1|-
TGTGCCAGCAGTTTGGTATCGCTCAGTGAAGCTTTCTTT
CASSLVSLSEAFF
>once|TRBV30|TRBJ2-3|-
TGTGCCTGGGGGCAGGGAGATACGCAGTATTTT
CAWGQGDTQYF
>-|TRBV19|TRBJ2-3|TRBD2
TGTGCCAGTAGTATAGGGTATAGCGGGGGGGCCCCATCCACAGATACGCAGTATTTT
CASSIGYSGGAPSTDTQYF
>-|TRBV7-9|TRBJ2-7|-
TGTGCCAGCAGTTTTGGAGGGTCCTACGAGCAGTACTTC
CASSFGGSYEQYF
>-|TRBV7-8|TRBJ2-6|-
TGTGCCAGCAGCCCGAGGACTCGATCTGGGGCCAACGTCCTGACTTTC
CASSPRTRSGANVLTF
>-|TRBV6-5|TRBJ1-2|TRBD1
TGTGCCAGCAGCAGGACAGGGGGGGACTATGGCTACACCTTC
CASSRTGGDYGYTF
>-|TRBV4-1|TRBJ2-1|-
TGCGCCAGCAGCCAGGCCCCTTTGCGGGCGGGTTTTGAGCAGTTCTTC
CASSQAPLRAGFEQFF
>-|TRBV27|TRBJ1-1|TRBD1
TGTGCCAGCAGTTTAGGTACAGGGGGCACTGAAGCTTTCTTT
CASSLGTGGTEAFF
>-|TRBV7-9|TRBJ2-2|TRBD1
TGTGCCAGCAGCCAAGGGACAGGGGACACCGGGGAGCTGTTTTTT
CASSQGTGDTGELFF
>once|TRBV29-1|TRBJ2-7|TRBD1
TGCAGCGTCCAAACAGGGGGTACCTACGAGCAGTACTTC
CSVQTGGTYEQYF
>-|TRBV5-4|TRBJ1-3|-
TGTGCCAGCAGTTATGACCCGGGTGGAAGTGGAAACACCATATATTTT
CASSYDPGGSGNTIYF
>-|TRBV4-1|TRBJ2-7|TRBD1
TGCGCCAGCAGCCAAACACCTCCGGGACAGGGTTCCTACGAGCAGTACTTC
CASSQTPPGQGSYEQYF
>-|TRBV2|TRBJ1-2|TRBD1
TGTGCCAGCAGTTGGGGGACAGGGGGCTCTGGCTACACCTTC
CASSWGTGGSGYTF
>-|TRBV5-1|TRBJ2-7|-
TGCGCCAGCAGCTTGGTCAGCGGAGGGGTCTACGAGCAGTACTTC
CASSLVSGGVYEQYF
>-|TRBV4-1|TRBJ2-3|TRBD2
TGCGCCAGCTCAAATAGCGGGAGCACAGATACGCAGTATTTT
CASSNSGSTDTQYF
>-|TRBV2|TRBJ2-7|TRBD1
TGTGCCAGCACGGGACAGGGGTACGAGCAGTACTTC
CASTGQGYEQYF
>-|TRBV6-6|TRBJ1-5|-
TGTGCCAGCAGTTACCACCGGGGGAGGGATCAGCCCCAGCATTTT
CASSYHRGRDQPQHF
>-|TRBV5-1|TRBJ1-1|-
TGCGCCAGCAGCCCACCACAGGGACGGAACACTGAAGCTTTCTTT
CASSPPQGRNTEAFF
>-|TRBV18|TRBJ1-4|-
TGTGCCAGCTCAGTTACCTCCGCGGGGCTCGTTGGAGAAAAACTGTTTTTT
CASSVTSAGLVGEKLFF
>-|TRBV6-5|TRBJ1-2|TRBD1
TGTGCCAGCAGTTACCTACAGGGGGCCAATGGCTACACCTTC
CASSYLQGANGYTF
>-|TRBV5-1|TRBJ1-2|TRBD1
TGCGCCAGCAGCTCAAACAGGGGCCCGGGTGAGGTTACTTATGGCTACACCTTC
CASSSNRGPGEVTYGYTF
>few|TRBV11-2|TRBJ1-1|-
TGTGCCAGCAGCTTAGGGATCTCGTTGACGCGGGGGTTGTATGAAGCTTTCTTT
CASSLGISLTRGLYEAFF
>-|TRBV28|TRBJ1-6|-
TGTGCCAGCAGTTTAACAGGGCACTCACCCCTCCACTTT
CASSLTGHSPLHF
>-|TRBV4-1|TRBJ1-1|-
TGCGCCAGCAGCCAAGTTGATTCGGACATTGGAGCTTTCTTT
CASSQVDSDIGAFF